Below are 2 T cell receptor beta chains sequenced from a single sample in a study of CD8+CD57+ T cells in acquired aplastic anemia. Whoever was chosen for sequencing had shown CD8+CD57+ cell expansion by flow cytometry. It was genomic DNA that served as the template for profiling TCR beta VDJ and CDR3. From the reads, TCRdb called clonotypes with MiXCR, one entry per CDR3 protein. The sample contains 150,000 to 200,000 distinct CDR3 sequences, more than 45% of which appear only once. Input material: sorted CD4+, CD8+, or CD8+CD57+ T cells (not recorded which) from PBMCs. These TCRs come from a human donor with aplastic anemia.

This clonotype occurred a few times. V and J are TRBV7-9 and TRBJ1-1; a possible D gene is TRBD1 (5 bases). Trimming cost V 1 base and J 3 bases, with 6 bases left between them. The CDR3 has 13 residues. Germline values: CDR1 SEHNR, CDR2 FQNEAQ (reference sequence). CDR3 sequence reads: CASSLGTYTEAFF. The CDR3 nucleotides are TGTGCCAGCAGCTTAGGGACATACACTGAAGCTTTCTTT.

The chain has TRBV12-3 or TRBV12-4 and TRBJ1-1; D is perhaps TRBD1 (6 bases). The CDR3 consists of 16 residues. V was shortened by 6 bases and J by 0 bases, with 17 bases between the two germline ends. CDR3 sequence: CASRERGKNMNTEAFF. In nucleotides, the CDR3 is TGTGCCAGCAGGGAAAGGGGGAAAAACATGAACACTGAAGCTTTCTTT.